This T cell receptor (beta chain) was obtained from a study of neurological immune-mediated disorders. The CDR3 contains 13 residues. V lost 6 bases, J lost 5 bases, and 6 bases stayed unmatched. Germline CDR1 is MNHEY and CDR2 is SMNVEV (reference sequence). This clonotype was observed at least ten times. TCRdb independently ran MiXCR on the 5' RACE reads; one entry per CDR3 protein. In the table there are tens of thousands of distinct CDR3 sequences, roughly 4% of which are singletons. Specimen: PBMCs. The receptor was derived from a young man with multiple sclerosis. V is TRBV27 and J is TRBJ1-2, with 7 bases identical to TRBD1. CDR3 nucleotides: TGTGCCAGCAGGAGGACAGGCAGGTATGGCTACACCTTC. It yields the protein CASRRTGRYGYTF.